This is a list of T cell receptor beta chains from one sample in a study of blood T cell repertoires in COVID-19. The method was immunoSEQ multiplex PCR; TCRdb's version includes in-frame clones alone and lacks a portion of them. The profile shows roughly 20,000 clones, approximately 87% of them singletons. Material: peripheral blood. These receptors were obtained from a human donor in a cohort sampled during active COVID-19. The CDR3 runs from the conserved cysteine through the conserved F or W. D genes are given only for firm matches.

TRBV4-3 | TRBD2 | CASSQEASGRTDTQYF
TRBV6-1 | NA | CASSEDSYETQYF
TRBV6-2/TRBV6-3 | NA | CASSYSGVSGELFF
TRBV6-5 | TRBD1 | CASSRTQGARQPQHF
TRBV9 | NA | CASSVSYFTSTDTQYF
TRBV9 | TRBD2 | CASSAPFSGRQGYNEQFF
TRBV11-2 | NA | CASSLTGDTQYF
TRBV6-1 | NA | CASSEGAGSSGANVLTF
TRBV24-1 | TRBD1 | CATSDLDPGQGQNTKAFF
TRBV9 | NA | CASSRSTPRSDTQYF
TRBV18 | NA | CASSPSSEGSADTQYF
TRBV4-3 | TRBD2 | CASSRLTSGSSTDTQYF
TRBV19 | NA | CASSPPLLVSSYNEQFF
TRBV28 | NA | CASSLIDTGELFF
TRBV28 | TRBD2 | CASSSSGSDRGDTQYF
TRBV6-6 | TRBD2 | CASRGGGNNEQFF
TRBV7-8 | TRBD1 | CASSPGQGAIGSPLHF
TRBV7-3 | NA | CASSSRLGGSTDTQYF
TRBV5-6 | NA | CASSLAGTNYGYTF
TRBV4-2 | NA | CASSPKGRYREGEKLFF
TRBV24-1 | TRBD1 | CATSGSPGQGGNYGYTF
TRBV29-1 | NA | CSVVGVREPEKLFF
TRBV29-1 | TRBD1 | CSVEGQGNTGELFF
TRBV5-1 | TRBD1 | CASSSQGMDTEAFF
TRBV28 | TRBD1 | CASSSGQGTGELFF
TRBV28 | TRBD1 | CASSPTGGASYEQYF
TRBV10-3 | TRBD1 | CAISGTGGQETQYF
TRBV3-1/TRBV3-2 | TRBD2 | CASSQDGSGSPYNEQFF
TRBV28 | NA | CASSFRSLFSPLHF
TRBV29-1 | TRBD2 | CSVEETTSGRFSSSYNEQFF
TRBV4-3 | TRBD1 | CASSQDHRGLTYEQYF
TRBV28 | TRBD1 | CASSKGTGFANEKLFF
TRBV6-5 | NA | CASSYSGSGETQYF
TRBV9 | NA | CASSPHGGGSGNTIYF
TRBV28 | TRBD2 | CASAGAGDWSYEQYF
TRBV30 | NA | CAWSEAGPYEQYF
TRBV9 | NA | CASSPHTDNHYGYTF
TRBV10-3 | TRBD1 | CAIRRTGGDGNTIYF
TRBV6-5 | NA | CASIRTPDMNTEAFF
TRBV28 | NA | CASSSFQGRRSRGNEQYF
TRBV27 | NA | CASTPRGLNTEAFF
TRBV28 | NA | CASSFRHLIGYTF
TRBV5-6 | NA | CASSLGRPVNEQFF
TRBV7-9 | NA | CASSLGDRTTNEKLFF
TRBV6-5 | TRBD1 | CASMRDRAGQPQHF